This T cell receptor (beta chain) came from a study of T cell responses to AZD1222 COVID-19 vaccine. Study background: Doses given second, at about 4 or about 12 weeks, were pooled. General study results and limits: Donors skewed white British and female; clonal diversity was possibly underestimated. The study found Spike-specific TCR breadth and depth rose after two AZD1222 doses.

Concerning this clone: Its antigen is unidentified.

TCRdb's table, derived via immunoSEQ multiplex PCR, lists solely in-frame clones and lacks some. Of roughly 120,000 clones in the sample, around nine tenths are singletons; the top ten hold around 2.4%. The CDR3 has 15 residues. Trimming at V came to 6 bases and at J to 6 bases, leaving 13 bases not matched to a gene. Germline V gene data show CDR1 as MNHNY and CDR2 as SVGAGI (reference sequence). This TCR was recovered from an adult in good health. This specimen consisted of peripheral blood, obtained on day 0 of AZD1222 vaccination. The chain joins TRBV6-6 to TRBJ1-1; 7 bases fit TRBD1. This CDR3 is CASSPNPDRRAEAFF. The CDR3 nucleotides read TGTGCCAGCAGCCCCAATCCGGACAGGCGGGCTGAAGCTTTCTTT.